Each of the 18 T cell receptor beta chains below was sequenced from the same sample in a study of shared clonotypes between healthy human individuals. Method: immunoSEQ multiplex PCR; TCRdb's copy keeps in-frame clones and lacks some. The table records some 2,000,000 clones, 90% to 96% of them present only once. The sample was naive CD4+ T cells sorted from blood. Subset given: CD45RA+ positively selected. All receptors come from a man younger than 35 in good health.

The chain carries TRBV9 and TRBJ2-7; TRBD2 matches at 8 bases. The CDR3 has 16 residues. Germline loops: CDR1 SGDLS, CDR2 YYNGEE. Trimming removed 0 bases from V and 3 bases from J; junction bases left unmatched: 8. The CDR3 nucleotides are TGTGCCAGCAGCGTAGGTGGGGTAGCGGGACTCTACGAGCAGTACTTC. As protein: CASSVGGVAGLYEQYF.

Concerning this clone: Other DNA sequences in this sample translate to the same CDR3. The chain combines TRBV9 with TRBJ2-5; 14 bases line up with TRBD2. The length of the CDR3 is 16 residues. From germline, CDR1 is SGDLS and CDR2 YYNGEE. Trimming removed 4 bases from V and 2 bases from J; junction bases left unmatched: 4. The chain's CDR3 is CASSPGLAGVQETQYF. The CDR3 coding sequence is TGTGCCAGCAGCCCGGGACTAGCGGGGGTTCAAGAGACCCAGTACTTC.

The J gene is TRBJ2-7, the V gene TRBV6-1, with D unresolved. Trimming stripped 4 bases from V and 4 bases from J, with 5 bases between. Germline assignment: CDR1 MNHNS and CDR2 SASEGT. The CDR3 has 11 amino acids. For the CDR3, the DNA is TGTGCCAGCAGTGGGACGTACGAGCAGTACTTC. Translating gives CASSGTYEQYF.

This clone was counted once. V and J are TRBV5-1 and TRBJ1-2; TRBD1 is a possible D gene (6 bases). Trimming cost V 4 bases and J 4 bases, with 14 bases left between them. CDR1 and CDR2 from the germline V gene are SGHRS and YFSETQ. The CDR3 consists of 14 residues. CDR3 DNA sequence: TGCGCCAGCAGCAGCTCAGGGGAGGGCTATGGCTACACCTTC. Amino acids: CASSSSGEGYGYTF.

V is TRBV5-1 and J is TRBJ2-1, with 7 nucleotides matching TRBD2. The CDR3 is 16 amino acids. Per the germline V gene, CDR1 is SGHRS and CDR2 is YFSETQ. V lost 3 bases and J lost 7; bases outside the gene matches: 13. CDR3 DNA: TGCGCCAGCAGCTCTCAACTAGCGTTATCAGTAAATGAGCAGTTCTTC. Its protein is CASSSQLALSVNEQFF.

As concerns this clone: The same CDR3 is also encoded by other DNA sequences in this sample. The chain combines TRBV18 with TRBJ2-7, with D perhaps TRBD1 (5 bases). V gave up 2 bases and J gave up 0 bases, with 11 bases separating them. Germline CDR1 KGHSH, CDR2 LQKENI. The CDR3 has 15 amino acids. This CDR3 is CASSPRQGISYEQYF. The CDR3 nucleotides are TGTGCCAGCTCACCAAGGCAGGGTATCTCCTACGAGCAGTACTTC.

This clone appeared a single time. This CDR3 reads CASSRDSGNTEAFF. CDR3 nucleotides: TGCGCCAGCAGCAGGGACAGCGGGAACACTGAAGCTTTCTTT. The rearrangement uses TRBV5-1 and TRBJ1-1, with 7 bases matching TRBD1. The CDR3 is 14 residues long. Germline V gene sequence: CDR1 SGHRS, CDR2 YFSETQ. Germline trimming cut 4 bases from V and 1 base from J; bases unmatched to any gene: 4.

Comments on this clone: The same CDR3 arises from other DNA sequences in this sample as well. This sequence joins TRBV2 and TRBJ2-7; D is ambiguous. From germline, CDR1 is SNHLY and CDR2 FYNNEI. V lost 4 bases and J lost 4, with 5 bases in between. There are 11 residues in the CDR3. This CDR3 is CASSVPYEQYF. The DNA for the CDR3 is TGTGCCAGCAGTGTCCCGTACGAGCAGTACTTC.

For this clone: This sample also contains other DNA sequences that code for the same CDR3. The CDR3 is CSVAGQGSYEQYF. CDR3 sequence (DNA): TGCAGCGTTGCGGGACAGGGTTCCTACGAGCAGTACTTC. The chain has TRBV29-1 and TRBJ2-7; 9 bases line up with TRBD1. This CDR3 comprises 13 residues. Germline trimming cut 4 bases from V and 1 base from J; bases unmatched to any gene: 2. In germline, CDR1 is SQVTM, CDR2 ANQGSEA.

The chain is built from TRBV7-9 and TRBJ2-1; tentatively, D is TRBD2 (5 bases). From germline, CDR1 is SEHNR and CDR2 FQNEAQ (reference sequence). This CDR3 spans 14 amino acids. Between the trimmed V and J ends, which lost 1 base and 5 bases, there was a span of 9 bases. The chain's CDR3 is CASSLGGADNEQFF. For the CDR3, the DNA is TGTGCCAGCAGCTTAGGGGGAGCTGACAATGAGCAGTTCTTC.

The rearrangement uses TRBV10-3 and TRBJ1-1; TRBD1 matches at 11 bases. CDR3 length: 16 residues. Trimming removed 7 bases from V and 0 bases from J; junction bases left unmatched: 7. CDR1 and CDR2 from the germline V gene are ENHRY and SYGVKD. The DNA for the CDR3 is TGTGCCATCACCCAGGGACAGGGGGTAATGAACACTGAAGCTTTCTTT. Its protein is CAITQGQGVMNTEAFF.

The DNA of the CDR3 is TGTGCCAGCAGTTACGGGGACACTTCACCCCTCCACTTT. This translates into CASSYGDTSPLHF. The chain has TRBV6-6 and TRBJ1-6, with D tentatively TRBD1 (6 bases). V lost 2 bases and J 9 bases, leaving 8 bases between the germline ends. Germline loops: CDR1 MNHNY, CDR2 SVGAGI (reference sequence). The CDR3 contains 13 residues.

The J gene is TRBJ1-4, the V gene TRBV29-1; no clear D. From germline, CDR1 is SQVTM and CDR2 ANQGSEA. The CDR3 has 10 amino acids. The V end was cut by 2 bases, the J end by 6 bases, with 1 base between. CDR3 protein: CSVEHEKLFF. DNA for the CDR3: TGCAGCGTTGAACATGAAAAACTGTTTTTT.

This chain joins TRBV5-4 and TRBJ1-1, with 9 bases identical to TRBD1. There are 13 residues in the CDR3. V lost 5 bases to trimming and J lost 4 bases; unmatched junction nucleotides: 3. Germline V gene data show CDR1 as SGHNT and CDR2 as YYREEE (reference sequence). The CDR3 sequence is CASRRTGATEAFF. The CDR3 DNA sequence: TGTGCCAGCAGACGGACAGGGGCCACTGAAGCTTTCTTT.

This chain joins TRBV7-8 and TRBJ2-3; the D gene is possibly TRBD2 (6 bases). Trimming stripped 3 bases from V and 6 bases from J, with 13 bases between. The CDR3 extends over 14 amino acids. Per the germline V gene, CDR1 is SGHVS and CDR2 is FQNEAQ. In DNA form, the CDR3 reads TGTGCCAGCAGCTTCGGGGGACTCTCGGATACGCAGTATTTT. Its translation: CASSFGGLSDTQYF.

This clone was observed once. Other nucleotide sequences in the sample specify the same CDR3. The genes are TRBV29-1 and TRBJ2-2, with D hard to call. V lost 6 bases to trimming and J lost 1 base, with 3 bases between them. Germline V gene data show CDR1 as SQVTM and CDR2 as ANQGSEA. CDR3 length equals 11 residues. CDR3: CSVRNTGELFF. CDR3 bases: TGCAGCGTACGGAACACCGGGGAGCTGTTTTTT.

The rearrangement links TRBV2 to TRBJ2-4; D gene unclear. The CDR3 consists of 15 residues. Germline CDR1 and CDR2: SNHLY and FYNNEI. The V and J ends lost 7 bases and 1 base respectively, with 14 bases between them. The CDR3 here is CASTNPGVAKNIQYF. As DNA, the CDR3 is TGTGCCAGCACAAATCCTGGAGTGGCCAAAAACATTCAGTACTTC. The complete variable domain, with remaining parts taken from reference TRBV2 and TRBJ2-4, reads EPEVTQTPSHQVTQMGQEVILRCVPISNHLYFYWYRQILGQKVEFLVSFYNNEISEKSEIFDDQFSVERPDGSNFTLKIRSTKLEDSAMYFCASTNPGVAKNIQYFGAGTRLSVL.

The chain has TRBV18 and TRBJ1-4; no definite D call. Deletions cut 5 bases from V and 3 bases from J, with 10 bases between. CDR1 is KGHSH, CDR2 LQKENI, per germline. CDR3 length: 14 amino acids. The CDR3 loop is CASSRTAANEKLFF. CDR3 nucleotide sequence: TGTGCCAGCTCAAGGACGGCTGCTAATGAAAAACTGTTTTTT.